The following is a T cell receptor beta chain sequence with its context. Its antigen remains unidentified. Per germline, CDR1 SEHNR and CDR2 FQNEAQ (reference sequence). This CDR3 has 17 amino acids. The V gene lost 5 bases and the J gene lost 0 bases, with 20 bases spanning the gap. This sample is part of a study of vaccination and CD4 T cells after COVID-19. Across the whole study: The study collected post-vaccine samples a median around 70 days after dose two, with a range of 14 to 241.

With the Oncomine TCR Beta short-read assay, DNA from cultured CD4+ T cells was sequenced. MiXCR, applied by TCRdb to the PCR reads, yields one record per CDR3 protein. The repertoire consists of fewer than 16,000 distinct CDR3 sequences, with 53% occurring once and the leading ten covering 9% to 12%. Treatment meaning: approximately nine-day PBMC culture with coronavirus spike peptide pools or control peptides (ViraFEST assay). The source material was CD4+ T cells from blood, cultured in vitro. The TCR sequence derives from a human donor who had recovered from COVID-19. The chain is built from TRBV7-9 and TRBJ2-7; D not certain. The CDR3 DNA reads as TGTGCCAGCAGCCCGAACATGCTAGGTGGACCCTCCTACGAGCAGTACTTC. Encoded protein: CASSPNMLGGPSYEQYF. Variable domain in full (rest from reference TRBV7-9 and TRBJ2-7): DTGVSQNPRHKITKRGQNVTFRCDPISEHNRLYWYRQTLGQGPEFLTYFQNEAQLEKSRLLSDRFSAERPKGSFSTLEIQRTEQGDSAMYLCASSPNMLGGPSYEQYFGPGTRLTVT.